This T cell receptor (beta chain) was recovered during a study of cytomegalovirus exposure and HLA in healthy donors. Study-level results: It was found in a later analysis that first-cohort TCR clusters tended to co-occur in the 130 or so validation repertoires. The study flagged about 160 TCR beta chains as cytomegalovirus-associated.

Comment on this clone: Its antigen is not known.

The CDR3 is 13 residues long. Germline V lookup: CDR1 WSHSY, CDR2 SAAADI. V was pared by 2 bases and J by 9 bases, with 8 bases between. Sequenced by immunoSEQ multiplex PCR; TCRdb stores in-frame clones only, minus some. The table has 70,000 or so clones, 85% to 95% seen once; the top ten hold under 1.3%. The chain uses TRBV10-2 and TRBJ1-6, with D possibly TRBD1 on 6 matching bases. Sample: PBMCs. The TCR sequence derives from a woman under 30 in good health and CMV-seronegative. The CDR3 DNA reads TGCGCCAGCAGTGAGAGGGGGAGTTCACCCCTCCACTTT. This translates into CASSERGSSPLHF.